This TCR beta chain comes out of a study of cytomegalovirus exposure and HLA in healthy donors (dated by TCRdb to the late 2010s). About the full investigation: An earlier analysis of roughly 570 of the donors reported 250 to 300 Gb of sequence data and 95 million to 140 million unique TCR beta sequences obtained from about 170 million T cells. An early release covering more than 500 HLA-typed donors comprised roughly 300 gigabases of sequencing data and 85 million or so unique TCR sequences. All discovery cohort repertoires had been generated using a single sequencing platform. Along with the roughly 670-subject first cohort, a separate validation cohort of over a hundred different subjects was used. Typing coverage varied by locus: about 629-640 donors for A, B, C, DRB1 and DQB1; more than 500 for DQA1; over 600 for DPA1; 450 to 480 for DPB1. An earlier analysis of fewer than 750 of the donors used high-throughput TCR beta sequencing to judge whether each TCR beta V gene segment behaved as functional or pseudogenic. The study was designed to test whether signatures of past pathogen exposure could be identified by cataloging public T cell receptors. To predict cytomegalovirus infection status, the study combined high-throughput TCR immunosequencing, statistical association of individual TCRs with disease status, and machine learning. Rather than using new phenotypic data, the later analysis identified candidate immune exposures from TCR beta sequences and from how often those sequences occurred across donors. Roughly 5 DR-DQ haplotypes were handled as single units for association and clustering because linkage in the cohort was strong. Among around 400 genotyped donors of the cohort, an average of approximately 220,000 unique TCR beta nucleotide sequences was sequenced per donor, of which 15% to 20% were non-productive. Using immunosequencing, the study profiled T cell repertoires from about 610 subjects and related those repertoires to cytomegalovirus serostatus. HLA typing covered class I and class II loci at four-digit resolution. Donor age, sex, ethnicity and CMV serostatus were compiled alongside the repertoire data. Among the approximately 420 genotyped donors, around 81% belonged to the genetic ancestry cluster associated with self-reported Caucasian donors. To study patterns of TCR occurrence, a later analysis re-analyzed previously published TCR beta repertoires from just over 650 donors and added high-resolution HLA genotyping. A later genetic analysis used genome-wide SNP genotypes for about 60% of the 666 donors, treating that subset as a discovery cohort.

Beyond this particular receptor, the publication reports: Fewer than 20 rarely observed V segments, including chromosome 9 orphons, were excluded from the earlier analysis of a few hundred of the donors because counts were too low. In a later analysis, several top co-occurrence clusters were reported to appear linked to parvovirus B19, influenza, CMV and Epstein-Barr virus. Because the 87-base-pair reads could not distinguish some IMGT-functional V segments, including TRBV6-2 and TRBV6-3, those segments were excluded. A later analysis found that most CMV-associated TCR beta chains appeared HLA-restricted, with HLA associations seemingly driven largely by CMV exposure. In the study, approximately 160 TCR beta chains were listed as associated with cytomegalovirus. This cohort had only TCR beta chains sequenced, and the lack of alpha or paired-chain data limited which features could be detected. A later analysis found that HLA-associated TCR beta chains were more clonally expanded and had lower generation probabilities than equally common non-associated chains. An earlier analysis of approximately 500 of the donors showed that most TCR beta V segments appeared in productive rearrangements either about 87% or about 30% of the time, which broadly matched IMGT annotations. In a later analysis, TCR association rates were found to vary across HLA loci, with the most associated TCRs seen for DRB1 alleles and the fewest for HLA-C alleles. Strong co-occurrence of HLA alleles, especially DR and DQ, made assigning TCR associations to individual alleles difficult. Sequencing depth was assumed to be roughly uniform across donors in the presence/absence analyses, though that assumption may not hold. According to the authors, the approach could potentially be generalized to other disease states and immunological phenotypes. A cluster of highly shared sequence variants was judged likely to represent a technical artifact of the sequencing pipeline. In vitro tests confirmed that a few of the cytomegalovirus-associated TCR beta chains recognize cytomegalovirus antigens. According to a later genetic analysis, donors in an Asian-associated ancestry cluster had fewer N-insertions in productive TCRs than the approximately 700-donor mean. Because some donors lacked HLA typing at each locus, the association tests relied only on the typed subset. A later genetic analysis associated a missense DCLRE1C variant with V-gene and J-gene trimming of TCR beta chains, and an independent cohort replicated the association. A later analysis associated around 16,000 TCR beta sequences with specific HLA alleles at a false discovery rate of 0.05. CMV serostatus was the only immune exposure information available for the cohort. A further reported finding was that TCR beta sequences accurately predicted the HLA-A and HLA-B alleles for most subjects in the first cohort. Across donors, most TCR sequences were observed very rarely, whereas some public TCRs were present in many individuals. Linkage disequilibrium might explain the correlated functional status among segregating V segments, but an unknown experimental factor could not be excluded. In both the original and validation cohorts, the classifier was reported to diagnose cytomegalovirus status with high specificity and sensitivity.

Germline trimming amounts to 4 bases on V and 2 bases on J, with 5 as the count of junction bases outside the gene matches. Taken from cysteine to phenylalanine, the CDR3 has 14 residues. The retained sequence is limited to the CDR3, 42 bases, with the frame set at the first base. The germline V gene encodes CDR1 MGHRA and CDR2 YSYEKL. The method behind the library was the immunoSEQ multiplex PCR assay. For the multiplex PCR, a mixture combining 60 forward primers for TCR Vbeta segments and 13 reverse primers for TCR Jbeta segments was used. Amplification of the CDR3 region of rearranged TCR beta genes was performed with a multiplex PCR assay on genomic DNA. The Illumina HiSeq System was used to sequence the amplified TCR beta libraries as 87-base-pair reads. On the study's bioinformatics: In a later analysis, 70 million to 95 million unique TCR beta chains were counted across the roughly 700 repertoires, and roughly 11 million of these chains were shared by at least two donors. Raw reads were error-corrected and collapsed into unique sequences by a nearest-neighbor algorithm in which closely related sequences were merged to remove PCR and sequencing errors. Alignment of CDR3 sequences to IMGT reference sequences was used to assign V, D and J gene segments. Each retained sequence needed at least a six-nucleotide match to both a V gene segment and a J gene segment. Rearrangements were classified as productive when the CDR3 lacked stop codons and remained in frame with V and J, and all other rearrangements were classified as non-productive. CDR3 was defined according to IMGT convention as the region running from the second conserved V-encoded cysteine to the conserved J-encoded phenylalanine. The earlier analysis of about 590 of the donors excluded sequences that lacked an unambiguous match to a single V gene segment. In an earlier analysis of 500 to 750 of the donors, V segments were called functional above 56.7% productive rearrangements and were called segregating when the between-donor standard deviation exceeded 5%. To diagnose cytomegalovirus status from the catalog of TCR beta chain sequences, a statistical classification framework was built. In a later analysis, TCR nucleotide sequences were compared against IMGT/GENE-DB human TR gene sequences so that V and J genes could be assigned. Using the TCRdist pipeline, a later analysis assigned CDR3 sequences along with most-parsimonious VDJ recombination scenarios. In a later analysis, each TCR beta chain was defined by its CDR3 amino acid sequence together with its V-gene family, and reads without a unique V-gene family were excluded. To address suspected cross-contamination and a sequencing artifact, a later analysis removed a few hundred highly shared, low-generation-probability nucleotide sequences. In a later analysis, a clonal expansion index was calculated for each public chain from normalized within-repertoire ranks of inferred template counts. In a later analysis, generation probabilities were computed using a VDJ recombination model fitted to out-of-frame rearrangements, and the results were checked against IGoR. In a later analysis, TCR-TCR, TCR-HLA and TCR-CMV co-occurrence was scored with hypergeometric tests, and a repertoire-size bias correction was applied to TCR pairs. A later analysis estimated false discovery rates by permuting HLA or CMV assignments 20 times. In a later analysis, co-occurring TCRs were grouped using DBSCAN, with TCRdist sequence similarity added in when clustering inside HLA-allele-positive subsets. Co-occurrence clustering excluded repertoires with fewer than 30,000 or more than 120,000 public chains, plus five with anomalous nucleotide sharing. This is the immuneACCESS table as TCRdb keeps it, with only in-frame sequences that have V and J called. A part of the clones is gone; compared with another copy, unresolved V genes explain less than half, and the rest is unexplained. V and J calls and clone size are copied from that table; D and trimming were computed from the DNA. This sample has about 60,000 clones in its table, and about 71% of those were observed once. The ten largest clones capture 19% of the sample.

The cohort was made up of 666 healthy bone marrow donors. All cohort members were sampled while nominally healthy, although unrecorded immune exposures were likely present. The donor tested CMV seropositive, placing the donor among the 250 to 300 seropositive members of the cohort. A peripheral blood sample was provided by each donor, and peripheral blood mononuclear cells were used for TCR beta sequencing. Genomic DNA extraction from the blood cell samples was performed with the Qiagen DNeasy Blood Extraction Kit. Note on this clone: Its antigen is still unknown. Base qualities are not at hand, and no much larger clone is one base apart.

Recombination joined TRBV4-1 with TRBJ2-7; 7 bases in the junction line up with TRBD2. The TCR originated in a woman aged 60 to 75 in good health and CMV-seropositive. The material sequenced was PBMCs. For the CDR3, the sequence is CASSLTGLTYEQYF. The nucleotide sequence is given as TGCGCCAGCAGCCTCACGGGACTAACCTACGAGCAGTACTTC.